This T cell receptor beta chain was observed in a study of regulatory T cells in long-lasting Graves disease (TCRdb year 2021). Regarding the complete study: Antithyroid drugs had been taken for less than 3 months by newly diagnosed Graves' disease patients. The study was registered as a clinical trial and conducted in China. A total of around 35 samples underwent TCR sequencing: roughly 13 from persistent and some 20 from newly diagnosed Graves' disease patients. Peripheral blood TCR sequencing and RNA sequencing compared persistent Graves' disease patients with newly diagnosed Graves' disease patients.

The time point label for this specimen denotes: newly diagnosed GD, antithyroid drugs for less than 3 months. For both TCR sequencing and RNA sequencing, RNA was extracted from PBMCs in TRIzol. Graves' disease was diagnosed according to American Thyroid Association guidelines. Patients for the study were recruited at an endocrinology department in Xi'an, China. From each patient, 7.5 to 10 milliliters of peripheral blood was collected into an EDTA anticoagulant tube. Ficoll Paque Plus density gradient separation was used to isolate PBMCs, and no further T cell sorting was done. An Agilent 2100 Bioanalyzer and agarose gel were used to assess RNA quality, and a NanoDrop 2000 was used to measure RNA concentration. Library generation was performed with multiplex PCR. Data came from an Illumina HiSeq 4000. iRepertoire HTBI primers and Arm-PCR amplification of CDR3 regions were used to construct TCR beta libraries. Before sequencing, the PCR products went through gel purification. In the authors' own workflow: Gene usage analysis of CDR3 amino acid clonotypes relied on the approximately 62 TRBV and more than twelve TRBJ segments identified across samples. COPE and FqMerger were used to merge the filtered high-quality paired reads into contigs. BLAST was used to align contigs to IMGT TRBV, TRBD and TRBJ reference genes, and CDR3 was defined according to IMGT. Any clonotype with a frequency above 0.1% was counted as a highly expanded clone. Repertoire diversity was measured by Shannon entropy, and V-J evenness by the Gini coefficient. Clonotypes shared by more than one individual were considered public. Using fastp trimming at Q25 and MiXCR clonotype assembly, TCRdb reanalyzed the public sequencing data and kept in-frame beta chains. Rows matching on CDR3 protein sequence are summarized as one entry with the most common DNA and genes. In this record, the V and J calls reflect TCRdb's handling and not the investigators' own analysis. The table for this sample lists fewer than 650,000 distinct CDR3 sequences; roughly a sixth of them were counted only once. 12% of the sample rests with the top ten.

Note on this clonotype: Its binding antigen is unknown. Base qualities are missing; no much larger clone stands one base away.

Study-wide findings and limitations: Sequencing and analysis were limited to the TCR beta chain. Lower TCR Shannon entropy and fewer highly expanded clones were observed in persistent Graves' disease patients than in newly diagnosed patients, which suggested clonal expansion. More public clonotypes were shared among persistent patients (2,741) than among newly diagnosed patients (966). Persistent disease showed preferential use of TRBV28, TRBJ1-2 and TRBJ2-5, whereas newly diagnosed disease favored TRBV20-1 and TRBJ2-1. As a limitation, the authors acknowledged that the small sample size may reduce accuracy. Because the primary lesion, thyroid tissue, could not be accessed, the study looked at peripheral blood alone.

CDR1 PRHDT and CDR2 FYEKMQ are derived from the germline V gene (reference sequence). The trim is 5 bases for V and 3 bases for J, with a gap of 13 bases between the germline ends. The CDR3 runs 14 residues from the cysteine to the phenylalanine. Only CDR3 DNA remains: 42 bases, in frame from the first base. These data are also associated with another study on T cells in Graves' hyperthyroidism and ophthalmopathy. The second paper further reports: Stable Graves' hyperthyroidism was defined as no progression to ophthalmopathy during 18 months of follow-up. Hyperthyroidism patients were newly diagnosed, with disease duration under 2 months, and aged 18 to 65 years. Any patient with an uncontrolled infection, another autoimmune disease, pregnancy or lactation was excluded. Clinical symptoms, serum thyroxine and TRAb, thyroid ultrasound, and orbital computed tomography formed the basis for the diagnoses. For the first round of RT-PCR on the TCR CDR3, the HTBI primer set was used together with the Qiagen OneStep RT-PCR kit. Blood samples also contained most of the expanded thyroid clonotypes (frequency above 0.001), which suggests that blood repertoires may reflect thyroid immune responses. In cross-validation, a model built on a 13 V-J signature told ophthalmopathy apart from stable hyperthyroidism with approximately 90% sensitivity and 81% to 82% specificity, and in testing the same model reached 80%/75%. In validation, progression to ophthalmopathy was predicted by the model with 70.59% sensitivity and 72% to 80% specificity, a median of roughly 6.4 months before onset. TCR V-J signatures able to tell the groups apart were searched for in a discovery cohort of 90 to 100 patients, of whom more than 40 had Graves' ophthalmopathy and around 57 had stable Graves' hyperthyroidism. Prospective prediction of ophthalmopathy was tested in an independent validation cohort consisting of 18 to 20 hyperthyroidism patients and around 16 patients who later progressed to ophthalmopathy. The roughly 91 discovery patients were randomly split 7:3 into training and test sets. Thyroid tissue and blood T-cell repertoires from roughly 6 Graves' hyperthyroidism patients were also compared in the study. After blood sampling, hyperthyroidism patients were treated with methimazole at a starting dose of 30 mg daily, and ophthalmopathy patients were treated with high-dose intravenous methylprednisolone. Libraries were constructed in a second round of multiplex PCR, after which size selection and purification were performed. Sequencing of the libraries was done on an Illumina HiSeq2000 using paired-end 100 bp reads. SOAPnuke was used to process the raw data, throwing out any read that contained adapters or uncalled bases, had a mean Phred below 15, or lacked an exact constant-primer or identifier match. High-quality paired reads were merged with COPE v1.2.5, and unique nucleotide sequences were defined as clonotypes. MiTCR v1.1 was used to align the clonotypes against IMGT TRBV, TRBD and TRBJ reference segments. Analysis was restricted to V-J combinations with a frequency above 0.0001, which covered roughly 99% of repertoires. The TCS score was defined as F50 (clonal expansion) divided by E x V (chaos), with BLOSUM62-based TCRdist calculated between CDR3 peptides within each V-J. Welch's t-statistics and random forest reduced roughly 540 V-J features to roughly 13, which were used in a naive Bayes classifier (R e1071). No statistical method was used to set the sample size in advance, and investigators knew the group allocation. According to the paper, TCR Vbeta CDR3 sequencing was carried out on about 140 peripheral blood samples, which came from approximately 43 ophthalmopathy, under 85 hyperthyroidism and approximately 17 progressor patients.

This clonotype originated in a man younger than 35 with Graves disease. Donor details come from another sample of the same person, matched by shared clones. The sample here was peripheral blood mononuclear cells (PBMCs), taken at new diagnosis, from a patient treated with antithyroid drugs. This sequence uses TRBV13 and TRBJ2-5; the D gene identity is not certain. The bases read TGTGCCAGCAGCGCCGGGTGGGGTGAAGAGACCCAGTACTTC. Its protein product is CASSAGWGEETQYF.